This T cell receptor (beta chain) was documented in a study of T cell responses to AZD1222 COVID-19 vaccine. About this clone itself: Its antigen remains unidentified.

Study-wide findings and caveats: Sampling that yielded the repertoires occurred only after the peak T cell response. Dominant at 160-218 and 743-854, vaccine-associated CD4 TCRs also spanned spike.

The table came from immunoSEQ multiplex PCR; TCRdb's copy has only in-frame clones and leaves some out. The repertoire has under 200,000 clones, roughly 93% of them found once; the top ten carry roughly 10%. The CDR3 covers 15 residues. Trimming stripped 1 base from V and 7 bases from J, with 16 bases between. The germline CDR1 and CDR2 sequences are SNHLY and FYNNEI. The genes are TRBV2 and TRBJ1-2; D is ambiguous. The sequence was obtained from an adult in good health. Specimen: peripheral blood, collected on day 0 of AZD1222 vaccination. The DNA of the CDR3 is TGTGCCAGCAGTGAAGGCTCAGGCATCCTATTTGGCTACACCTTC. Translation gives CASSEGSGILFGYTF.